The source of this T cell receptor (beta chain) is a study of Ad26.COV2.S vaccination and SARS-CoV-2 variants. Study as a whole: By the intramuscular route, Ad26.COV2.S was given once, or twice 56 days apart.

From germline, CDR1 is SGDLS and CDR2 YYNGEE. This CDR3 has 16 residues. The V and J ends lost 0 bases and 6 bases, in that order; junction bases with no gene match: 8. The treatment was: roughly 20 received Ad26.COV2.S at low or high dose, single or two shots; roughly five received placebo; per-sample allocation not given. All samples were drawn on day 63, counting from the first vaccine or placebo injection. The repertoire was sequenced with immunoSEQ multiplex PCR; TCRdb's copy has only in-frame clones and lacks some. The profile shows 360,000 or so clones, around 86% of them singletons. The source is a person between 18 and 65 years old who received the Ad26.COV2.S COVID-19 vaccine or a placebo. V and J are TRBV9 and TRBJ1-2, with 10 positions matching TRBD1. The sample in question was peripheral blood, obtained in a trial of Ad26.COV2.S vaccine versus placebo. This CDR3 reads CASSVETRTGGNGYTF. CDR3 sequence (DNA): TGTGCCAGCAGCGTAGAGACTCGGACAGGGGGGAATGGCTACACCTTC.